This is a list of T cell receptor beta chains from one sample in a study of blood T cells in healthy people across ages. TCRdb redid the calling of the 5' RACE reads with MiXCR, one entry per CDR3 protein. This sample has 1.5 million to 2 million distinct CDR3 sequences, with about 30% found just once. The sample was blood. The receptors originated from a woman aged 25 to 45 in good health. Each CDR3 is given with its conserved first and last residue. The order of the fields is J gene, V gene, clone size, D gene, CDR3 DNA, CDR3 protein. A D gene is named only where the DNA matches it firmly. The listing skips clone size in some rows; elsewhere it reads once, few, many or a size class.

>TRBJ2-1|TRBV7-3|NA|TRBD2
TGTGCCAGCAGCTCAGGGACTAGCCAAGGAGTGGAGCAGTTCTTC
CASSSGTSQGVEQFF
>TRBJ1-2|TRBV20-1|few|TRBD1
TGCAGTGCTAGAGATCCGAGGCCGGGACAGGGATATGGCTACACCTTC
CSARDPRPGQGYGYTF
>TRBJ2-1|TRBV3-1|NA|TRBD2
TGTGCCAGCAGCTTGGGCCCAGCGGGAGATAGCAATGAGCAGTTCTTC
CASSLGPAGDSNEQFF
>TRBJ2-3|TRBV4-2|NA|NA
TGTGCCAGCGGCCAGGACTTTAGCACAGATACGCAGTATTTT
CASGQDFSTDTQYF
>TRBJ2-1|TRBV9|NA|TRBD1
TGTGCCAGCAGCGCATCAGGGGGCATCTCCTACAATGAGCAGTTCTTC
CASSASGGISYNEQFF
>TRBJ2-1|TRBV10-3|NA|TRBD1
TGTGCCATCAGTGATGGGCAGGGGGCCGGGCAGTTCTTC
CAISDGQGAGQFF
>TRBJ1-2|TRBV20-1|few|NA
TGCAGTGGCGCCGGGGGGTATGGCTACACCTTC
CSGAGGYGYTF
>TRBJ2-1|TRBV3-1|NA|TRBD2
TGTGCCAGCAGCCAAGATCGGCCTAGCGGGTGGGGGACGCAGTTCTTC
CASSQDRPSGWGTQFF
>TRBJ1-5|TRBV6-5|NA|NA
TGTGCCAGCAGACCGGCGAACAATCGGCCCCAGCATTTT
CASRPANNRPQHF
>TRBJ2-3|TRBV7-2|few|TRBD2
TGTGCCAGCAGCACGCTAGCGGGAGGGTCAGATACGCAGTATTTT
CASSTLAGGSDTQYF
>TRBJ2-1|TRBV29-1|NA|NA
TGCAGCGTTGTATGGCGGGGACCGTACAATGAGCAGTTCTTC
CSVVWRGPYNEQFF
>TRBJ2-1|TRBV7-9|few|NA
TGTGCCAGCAGCACCCCCGCAGGGAGCTCCTACAATGAGCAGTTCTTC
CASSTPAGSSYNEQFF